This T cell receptor (beta chain) was observed in a study of identical twins. Trimming took 11 bases from V and 2 from J, leaving 17 bases between them. Germline V gene data show CDR1 as ENHRY and CDR2 as SYGVKD. There are 14 residues in the CDR3. From the 5' RACE reads, TCRdb called clonotypes with MiXCR, one entry per CDR3 protein. Here the sample spans around 690,000 distinct CDR3 sequences, over 20% being singletons. As concerns this clonotype: Its matching antigen is unknown.

Study-wide results and caveats: Fewer insertions marked abundant cord blood beta clonotypes; young adult naive trended weakly, memory not at all.

The same data also went into a second study, on T cells expressing NK-cell markers.

This sequence originates from a woman under 30 in good health. The specimen was PBMCs. The V gene is TRBV10-3, the J gene TRBJ2-3; D unresolved. The CDR3 sequence is CAVKGWASTDTQYF. The CDR3 DNA sequence: TGTGCCGTTAAAGGTTGGGCATCCACAGATACGCAGTATTTT.